These T cell receptor beta chains were read from a single sample in a study of shared clonotypes between healthy human individuals. TCRdb's copy holds only in-frame clones and misses some; the assay was immunoSEQ multiplex PCR. The top ten hold roughly 1.2% of the sample, which has 1.6 million or so clones, 95% to 97% seen once. The material sequenced was naive CD4+ T cells sorted from blood. The receptor set was obtained from a man aged 25-45 years in good health. Each CDR3 is given with its conserved first and last residue. D genes are given only for firm matches.

j_call: TRBJ2-7; v_call: TRBV14; d_call: TRBD1; cdr3_aa: CASSQWTGNSYEQYF; cdr3_nt: TGTGCCAGCAGCCAATGGACAGGGAACTCCTACGAGCAGTACTTC
j_call: TRBJ2-3; v_call: TRBV9; d_call: .; cdr3_aa: CASSGRRESSTDTQYF; cdr3_nt: TGTGCCAGCAGCGGGAGACGTGAGTCTAGCACAGATACGCAGTATTTT
j_call: TRBJ2-7; v_call: TRBV9; d_call: .; cdr3_aa: CASSVAGTFYEQYF; cdr3_nt: TGTGCCAGCAGCGTAGCCGGGACGTTTTACGAGCAGTACTTC
j_call: TRBJ2-7; v_call: TRBV11-2; d_call: TRBD2; cdr3_aa: CASSSGRSNEQYF; cdr3_nt: TGTGCCAGCAGCTCCGGGAGGAGCAACGAGCAGTACTTC
j_call: TRBJ1-5; v_call: TRBV4-3; d_call: .; cdr3_aa: CASSQELRGGNQPQHF; cdr3_nt: TGCGCCAGCAGCCAAGAATTGCGGGGGGGCAATCAGCCCCAGCATTTT
j_call: TRBJ1-1; v_call: TRBV5-1; d_call: TRBD1; cdr3_aa: CASSLGQGGSAFF; cdr3_nt: TGCGCCAGCAGCTTAGGACAGGGAGGTTCAGCTTTCTTT
j_call: TRBJ1-2; v_call: TRBV4-3; d_call: .; cdr3_aa: CASSQDLRSGGYTF; cdr3_nt: TGCGCCAGCAGCCAAGATCTACGGTCAGGCGGCTACACCTTC
j_call: TRBJ2-1; v_call: TRBV5-6; d_call: TRBD1; cdr3_aa: CASSPRSIPTGAYNEQFF; cdr3_nt: TGTGCCAGCAGCCCGCGGTCAATTCCGACAGGGGCCTACAATGAGCAGTTCTTC
j_call: TRBJ2-1; v_call: TRBV5-4; d_call: .; cdr3_aa: CASSLGGDGASYNEQFF; cdr3_nt: TGTGCCAGCAGCTTGGGGGGTGATGGGGCCTCCTACAATGAGCAGTTCTTC
j_call: TRBJ1-5; v_call: TRBV5-5; d_call: .; cdr3_aa: CASSLNPGARAQHF; cdr3_nt: TGTGCCAGCAGCTTGAACCCCGGGGCCAGGGCCCAGCATTTT
j_call: TRBJ2-5; v_call: TRBV5-1; d_call: TRBD2; cdr3_aa: CASSLTTSAIQETQYF; cdr3_nt: TGCGCCAGCAGCTTGACGACTAGCGCAATTCAAGAGACCCAGTACTTC
j_call: TRBJ2-7; v_call: TRBV2; d_call: .; cdr3_aa: CARGDTSYEQYF; cdr3_nt: TGTGCCAGAGGGGACACGTCCTACGAGCAGTACTTC
j_call: TRBJ2-3; v_call: TRBV5-1; d_call: .; cdr3_aa: CASSLFRADTQYF; cdr3_nt: TGCGCCAGCAGCTTGTTCAGGGCAGATACGCAGTATTTT
j_call: TRBJ1-2; v_call: TRBV28; d_call: .; cdr3_aa: CASREFRENGYTF; cdr3_nt: TGTGCCAGCAGAGAATTCAGGGAGAATGGCTACACCTTC
j_call: TRBJ2-3; v_call: TRBV19; d_call: TRBD2; cdr3_aa: CASSIKAGLADTQYF; cdr3_nt: TGTGCCAGTAGTATCAAAGCGGGATTGGCAGATACGCAGTATTTT
j_call: TRBJ1-3; v_call: TRBV29-1; d_call: .; cdr3_aa: CSVTRVSGHLSGNTIYF; cdr3_nt: TGCAGCGTTACCAGGGTATCCGGCCACCTCTCTGGAAACACCATATATTTT
j_call: TRBJ1-4; v_call: TRBV27; d_call: .; cdr3_aa: CASSPWTSDNRNDEKLFF; cdr3_nt: TGTGCCAGCAGTCCATGGACGTCCGACAATCGGAACGATGAAAAACTGTTTTTT
j_call: TRBJ2-5; v_call: TRBV11-2; d_call: TRBD1; cdr3_aa: CASSSGQGGGETQYF; cdr3_nt: TGTGCCAGCAGCTCCGGACAGGGTGGTGGTGAGACCCAGTACTTC
j_call: TRBJ1-2; v_call: TRBV6-5; d_call: .; cdr3_aa: CASSYVAGSYGYTF; cdr3_nt: TGTGCCAGCAGTTACGTTGCGGGGAGCTATGGCTACACCTTC
j_call: TRBJ1-5; v_call: TRBV29-1; d_call: TRBD1; cdr3_aa: CSVTLGQGAKHNQPQHF; cdr3_nt: TGCAGCGTAACTCTAGGACAGGGGGCGAAACACAATCAGCCCCAGCATTTT
j_call: TRBJ2-3; v_call: TRBV5-4; d_call: .; cdr3_aa: CASSLRGGEGTDTQYF; cdr3_nt: TGTGCCAGCAGCTTGAGGGGGGGCGAAGGGACAGATACGCAGTATTTT
j_call: TRBJ1-5; v_call: TRBV5-5; d_call: .; cdr3_aa: CASSYGGLRNQPQHF; cdr3_nt: TGTGCCAGCAGCTATGGGGGGTTACGGAATCAGCCCCAGCATTTT
j_call: TRBJ2-3; v_call: TRBV5-4; d_call: .; cdr3_aa: CASSLRATQDTQYF; cdr3_nt: TGTGCCAGCAGCTTGAGGGCTACACAAGATACGCAGTATTTT
j_call: TRBJ2-7; v_call: TRBV5-1; d_call: .; cdr3_aa: CASHRDTMGEQYF; cdr3_nt: TGCGCCAGCCACCGGGACACTATGGGGGAGCAGTACTTC
j_call: TRBJ2-7; v_call: TRBV20-1; d_call: .; cdr3_aa: CSYRDGFEQYF; cdr3_nt: TGCAGTTACAGGGACGGTTTCGAGCAGTACTTC
j_call: TRBJ2-2; v_call: TRBV11-3; d_call: .; cdr3_aa: CASSLENTGELFF; cdr3_nt: TGTGCCAGCAGCCTGGAGAACACCGGGGAGCTGTTTTTT
j_call: TRBJ2-2; v_call: TRBV5-1; d_call: .; cdr3_aa: CASSLYGKDTGELFF; cdr3_nt: TGCGCCAGCAGCTTGTACGGGAAAGACACCGGGGAGCTGTTTTTT
j_call: TRBJ1-5; v_call: TRBV6-6; d_call: TRBD1; cdr3_aa: CASSADRDRNQPQHF; cdr3_nt: TGTGCCAGCAGTGCTGACCGGGACAGGAATCAGCCCCAGCATTTT
j_call: TRBJ2-2; v_call: TRBV28; d_call: .; cdr3_aa: CASSLGNTGELFF; cdr3_nt: TGTGCCAGCAGTTTGGGTAACACCGGGGAGCTGTTTTTT